The 15 T cell receptor beta chains below were found in one sample sequenced in a study of blood T cell repertoires in COVID-19. Generated by immunoSEQ multiplex PCR, the TCRdb table keeps only in-frame clones and is missing some. The data contain about 65,000 clones, approximately 83% of them singletons. What was sequenced was peripheral blood. Receptors originate from a man between 45 and 60 years old with COVID-19, enrolled during active disease.

V gene TRBV5-6 combines with J gene TRBJ1-6; TRBD1 aligns across 7 bases. V lost 4 bases to trimming and J lost 7 bases; unmatched junction nucleotides: 8. Germline V gene sequence: CDR1 SGHDT, CDR2 YYEEEE. This CDR3 has 15 amino acids. CDR3 DNA: TGTGCCAGCAGCAACACCGGGACAGACAATTCACCCCTCCACTTT. It yields the protein CASSNTGTDNSPLHF.

This rearrangement joins TRBV13 to TRBJ2-7; maybe TRBD2 (5 bases). Looked up from germline, CDR1 is PRHDT and CDR2 is FYEKMQ (reference sequence). V was trimmed by 2 bases and J by 6 bases, leaving 8 bases between them. The CDR3 contains 12 residues. CDR3 sequence: CASSLQAGEQYF. For the CDR3, the DNA is TGTGCCAGCAGCTTACAGGCGGGCGAGCAGTACTTC.

CDR3 region: CASSESRRETQYF. Written as DNA, the CDR3 is TGCGCCAGCAGTGAGTCGAGGCGGGAGACCCAGTACTTC. This rearrangement joins TRBV10-2 to TRBJ2-5; no definite D call. Germline V gene sequence: CDR1 WSHSY, CDR2 SAAADI. CDR3 length: 13 residues. Trimming left V 0 bases short and J 5 bases short, with 7 bases between.

The CDR3 protein is CASSGSGYSYEQYF. Here the CDR3 DNA reads TGCGCCAGCAGCGGGTCGGGATACTCCTACGAGCAGTACTTC. V gene TRBV5-1 combines with J gene TRBJ2-7, with D maybe TRBD2 (5 bases). The V gene lost 4 bases and the J gene lost 0 bases, with 11 bases spanning the gap. Germline V lookup: CDR1 SGHRS, CDR2 YFSETQ. The CDR3 runs 14 residues.

The gene calls are TRBV11-3 and TRBJ2-5, with 9 positions matching TRBD2. After removal of 1 base from V and 0 bases from J, the junction contained 3 bases not matched to a gene. The CDR3 covers 16 residues. CDR1 is SGHNT and CDR2 is YENEEA in the germline V gene. This CDR3 reads CASSLGLAGYQETQYF. The DNA for the CDR3 is TGTGCCAGCAGCTTAGGTCTAGCGGGGTACCAAGAGACCCAGTACTTC.

The rearrangement uses TRBV20-1 and TRBJ2-7; tentatively, D is TRBD1 (6 bases). Germline CDR1 and CDR2: DFQATT and SNEGSKA (reference sequence). V was shortened by 3 bases and J by 3 bases, with 15 bases between the two germline ends. CDR3 length equals 14 residues. As DNA, the CDR3 is TGCAGTGCTAGTGTGGGACAAGGCCTCTACGAGCAGTACTTC. Amino acids: CSASVGQGLYEQYF.

The V call is TRBV12-3 or TRBV12-4, the J call TRBJ1-5; no definite D call. The V end was cut by 6 bases, the J end by 9 bases, with 15 bases between. The length of the CDR3 is 13 residues. This chain's CDR3 is CASSPLPDRPQHF. The CDR3 DNA reads as TGTGCCAGCAGCCCCCTGCCCGATAGGCCCCAGCATTTT.

The chain carries TRBV28 and TRBJ1-2; D is unclear. The V end was cut by 6 bases, the J end by 1 base, with 6 bases between. CDR3 length: 12 amino acids. Germline CDR1 and CDR2: MDHEN and SYDVKM. CDR3 protein: CASRAGNYGYTF. DNA of the CDR3: TGTGCCAGCAGGGCGGGTAACTATGGCTACACCTTC.

The rearrangement uses TRBV6-5 and TRBJ1-1; perhaps TRBD1 as D (5 bases). The V and J ends lost 0 bases and 1 base respectively, with 9 bases between them. There are 15 residues in the CDR3. Per germline, CDR1 MNHEY and CDR2 SVGAGI. The CDR3, as DNA: TGTGCCAGCAGTTACTCCCAGGGCAAGAACACTGAAGCTTTCTTT. It is translated as CASSYSQGKNTEAFF.

The V gene is TRBV28, the J gene TRBJ1-6; TRBD1 might be the D (6 bases). The CDR3 totals 13 residues. The V gene's germline CDR1 is MDHEN and CDR2 SYDVKM. Between the trimmed V and J ends, which lost 5 bases and 5 bases, there was a span of 7 bases. As DNA, the CDR3 is TGTGCCAGCAGTAGGACAGATAATTCACCCCTCCACTTT. Its translation is CASSRTDNSPLHF.

This clone was detected only a few times. This chain connects TRBV18 to TRBJ2-3; TRBD2 aligns across 12 bases. Germline V gene lookup returns CDR1 KGHSH and CDR2 LQKENI. Unmatched junction bases numbered 6, after V lost 3 bases and J lost 2 bases. This CDR3 contains 17 residues. This CDR3 is CASSPTTSGSNTDTQYF. The CDR3 nucleotides are TGTGCCAGCTCACCGACGACTAGCGGGAGCAACACAGATACGCAGTATTTT.

The chain joins TRBV27 to TRBJ2-1; a possible D gene is TRBD1 (5 bases). This CDR3 is built from 15 residues. V was shortened by 3 bases and J by 2 bases, with 11 bases between the two germline ends. Germline values: CDR1 MNHEY, CDR2 SMNVEV (reference sequence). For the CDR3, the DNA is TGTGCCAGCAGTTTCGACAGCCCAGCCTACAATGAGCAGTTCTTC. Translation gives CASSFDSPAYNEQFF.

V is TRBV20-1 and J is TRBJ2-5; D gene uncertain. Germline loops: CDR1 DFQATT, CDR2 SNEGSKA (reference sequence). This CDR3 spans 11 amino acids. The germline V and J ends were trimmed by 4 bases and 3 bases, with 6 bases remaining between them. This CDR3 reads CSAIPKETQYF. The CDR3 coding sequence is TGCAGTGCTATCCCTAAAGAGACCCAGTACTTC.

The chain carries TRBV18 and TRBJ2-1, with 7 bases lining up with TRBD1. The length of the CDR3 is 16 residues. With 0 bases clipped from V and 7 bases from J, the junction kept 9 bases outside the gene matches. Germline values: CDR1 KGHSH, CDR2 LQKENI. CDR3 sequence (DNA): TGTGCCAGCTCACCACCGAGGAGACAGGGTGGGAATGAGCAGTTCTTC. Translating gives CASSPPRRQGGNEQFF.

The chain uses TRBV30 and TRBJ1-1; a possible D gene is TRBD1 (5 bases). The V gene lost 4 bases and the J gene lost 4 bases, with 10 bases spanning the gap. CDR1 is GTSNPN and CDR2 is SVGIG in the germline V gene (reference sequence). The CDR3 loop spans 12 amino acids. CDR3 protein: CAWIAGSTEAFF. As DNA, the CDR3 is TGTGCCTGGATAGCAGGGTCCACTGAAGCTTTCTTT.